Listed below are T cell receptor beta chains from one sample, sequenced in a study of blood T cell repertoires in COVID-19. Here immunoSEQ multiplex PCR was the method, and the copy in TCRdb shows in-frame clones only, minus some. The sample has 250,000 to 300,000 clones; over 65% are singletons. The sequencing sample was made of peripheral blood. These receptors all come from a woman of 80 years or more with acute or convalescent COVID-19. The CDR3 runs from the conserved cysteine through the conserved F or W. Fields, in order: D gene, clone size, V gene, CDR3 protein. The D gene is left open where the match is weak. Some rows have no size entry. The others give once, few or many, or a class for an expanded clone.

D: NA; size: NA; V: TRBV20-1; CDR3: CSASSGREYGYTF
D: NA; size: NA; V: TRBV5-1; CDR3: CASSLAWRGQETQYF
D: NA; size: NA; V: TRBV2; CDR3: CASRSRGSSYNEQFF
D: TRBD1; size: few; V: TRBV6-2/TRBV6-3; CDR3: CASSPYRGSGELFF
D: NA; size: NA; V: TRBV2; CDR3: CASSPGPNSPLHF
D: TRBD1; size: NA; V: TRBV13; CDR3: CASRGTGTGEQYF
D: NA; size: once; V: TRBV19; CDR3: CASSIRDYGYTF
D: NA; size: NA; V: TRBV5-1; CDR3: CASSLEGQGKTGNTIYF
D: NA; size: NA; V: TRBV28; CDR3: CASNSGGGPDTQYF
D: TRBD2; size: NA; V: TRBV20-1; CDR3: CSASSGSFSYEQYF
D: TRBD2; size: NA; V: TRBV6-2/TRBV6-3; CDR3: CASSRIPGLAHTGELFF
D: NA; size: NA; V: TRBV18; CDR3: CASSPLGGAPTDTQYF
D: NA; size: NA; V: TRBV2; CDR3: CASSPSGSYNEQFF
D: NA; size: many; V: TRBV18; CDR3: CASSPDSSTDTQYF
D: NA; size: once; V: TRBV25-1; CDR3: CASRAGNTEAFF
D: TRBD2; size: NA; V: TRBV5-6; CDR3: CASSLAGTSGTRRNF
D: NA; size: NA; V: TRBV9; CDR3: CASSVEGTHVGDTQYF
D: TRBD1; size: NA; V: TRBV10-3; CDR3: CAISESAQGGHGYTF
D: NA; size: NA; V: TRBV6-2/TRBV6-3; CDR3: CASSYGGGTEAFF
D: NA; size: few; V: TRBV20-1; CDR3: CSASRGTGEKLFF
D: NA; size: NA; V: TRBV7-2; CDR3: CASSSGSSDYGYTF
D: NA; size: few; V: TRBV7-2; CDR3: CASSFYSYNSPLHF
D: NA; size: NA; V: TRBV4-1; CDR3: CASSQFPGRAFEKLFF
D: NA; size: NA; V: TRBV5-1; CDR3: CASSFTGDGNIQYF
D: NA; size: NA; V: TRBV6-5; CDR3: CASGIQGYEQFF
D: TRBD1; size: once; V: TRBV5-1; CDR3: CASSEGTGASNTEAFF
D: TRBD1; size: NA; V: TRBV7-2; CDR3: CASSPIQGVETQYF
D: NA; size: many; V: TRBV5-1; CDR3: CASSFGGVDSGANVLTF
D: TRBD2; size: NA; V: TRBV27; CDR3: CASGRESGVYILEQFF
D: NA; size: NA; V: TRBV18; CDR3: CASSPEGVMNTEAFF
D: NA; size: once; V: TRBV9; CDR3: CASSPTDSGNTIYF
D: TRBD2; size: NA; V: TRBV30; CDR3: CAWSPLAGGGGTQYF
D: NA; size: NA; V: TRBV2; CDR3: CASNAGPYYEQYF
D: NA; size: few; V: TRBV7-9; CDR3: CASSLEVRVNTEAFF
D: TRBD1; size: NA; V: TRBV29-1; CDR3: CSVEEGQGRTSPLHF